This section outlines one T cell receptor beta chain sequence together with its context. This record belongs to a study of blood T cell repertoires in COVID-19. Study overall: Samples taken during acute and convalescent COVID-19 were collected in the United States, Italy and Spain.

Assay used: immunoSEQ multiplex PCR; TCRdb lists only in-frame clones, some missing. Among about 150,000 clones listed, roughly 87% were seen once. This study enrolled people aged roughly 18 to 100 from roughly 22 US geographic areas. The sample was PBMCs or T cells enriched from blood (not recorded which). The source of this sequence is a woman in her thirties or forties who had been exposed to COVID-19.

The DNA of the CDR3 is TGTGCCAGCAGCTTAGATCCCGCAGACAATGAGCAGTTCTTC. Protein sequence: CASSLDPADNEQFF. This chain links TRBV11-3 with TRBJ2-1; the D is unclear. The V end was cut by 0 bases, the J end by 5 bases, with 8 bases between. Germline V CDR1 and CDR2: SGHNT, YENEEA. The CDR3 covers 14 residues.